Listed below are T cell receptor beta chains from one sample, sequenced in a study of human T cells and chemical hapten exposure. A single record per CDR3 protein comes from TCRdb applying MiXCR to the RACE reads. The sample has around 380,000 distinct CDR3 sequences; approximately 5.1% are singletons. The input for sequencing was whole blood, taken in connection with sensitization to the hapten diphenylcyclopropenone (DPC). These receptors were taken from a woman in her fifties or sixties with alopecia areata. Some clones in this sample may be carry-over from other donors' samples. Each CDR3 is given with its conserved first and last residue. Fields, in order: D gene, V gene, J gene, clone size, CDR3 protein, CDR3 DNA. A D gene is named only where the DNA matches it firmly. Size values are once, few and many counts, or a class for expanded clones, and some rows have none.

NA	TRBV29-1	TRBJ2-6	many	CSVEFAQGTGANVLTF	TGCAGCGTTGAATTCGCCCAGGGGACTGGGGCCAACGTCCTGACTTTC
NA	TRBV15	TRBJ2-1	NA	CATSTRDGYNEQFF	TGTGCCACCAGCACCCGGGACGGCTACAATGAGCAGTTCTTC
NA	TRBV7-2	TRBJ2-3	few	CASSFIATDTQYF	TGTGCCAGCAGCTTTATAGCGACAGATACGCAGTATTTT
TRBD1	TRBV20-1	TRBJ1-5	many	CSAQTGADQPQHF	TGCAGTGCTCAGACAGGGGCCGATCAGCCCCAGCATTTT
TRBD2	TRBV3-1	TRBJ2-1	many	CASSLAGHPYNEQFF	TGTGCCAGCAGCCTAGCGGGCCACCCCTACAATGAGCAGTTCTTC
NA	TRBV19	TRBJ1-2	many	CASGTYGYTF	TGTGCCAGCGGGACCTATGGCTACACCTTC
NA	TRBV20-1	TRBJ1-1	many	CSARETGVGLSEAFF	TGCAGTGCTAGAGAAACAGGAGTCGGTTTATCTGAAGCTTTCTTT
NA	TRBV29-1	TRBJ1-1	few	CSAEGVGEAFF	TGCAGCGCCGAGGGGGTAGGTGAAGCTTTCTTT
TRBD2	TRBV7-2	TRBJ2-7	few	CASSWTSGSSYEQYF	TGTGCCAGCAGCTGGACTAGCGGGAGTAGCTACGAGCAGTACTTC
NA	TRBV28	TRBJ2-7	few	CASSHAAWGVSDEQYF	TGTGCCAGCAGTCATGCCGCTTGGGGGGTTTCCGATGAGCAGTACTTC
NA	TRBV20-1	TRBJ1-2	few	CSASRTSEITF	TGCAGTGCTTCTAGGACCTCCGAAATCACCTTC
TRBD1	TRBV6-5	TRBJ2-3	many	CASSPWRGQGTDTQYF	TGTGCCAGCAGCCCATGGAGGGGACAGGGGACAGATACGCAGTATTTT
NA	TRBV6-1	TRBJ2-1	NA	CASSEARTREYNEQFF	TGTGCCAGCAGTGAAGCTAGGACAAGGGAATACAATGAGCAGTTCTTC
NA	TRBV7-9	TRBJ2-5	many	CASSVDGQETQYF	TGTGCCAGCAGCGTGGACGGCCAAGAGACCCAGTACTTC
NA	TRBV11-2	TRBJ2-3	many	CASSLGTLGTDTQYF	TGTGCCAGCAGCTTAGGGACTCTCGGGACAGATACGCAGTATTTT
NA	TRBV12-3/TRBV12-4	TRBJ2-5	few	CASTHQGAPQETQYF	TGTGCCAGCACGCATCAAGGGGCACCCCAAGAGACCCAGTACTTC
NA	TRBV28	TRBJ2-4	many	CPLGALAKNIQYF	TGTCCTCTAGGCGCCCTAGCCAAAAACATTCAGTACTTC
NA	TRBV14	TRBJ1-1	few	CASIPHTGANTEAFF	TGTGCCAGCATACCCCATACTGGTGCGAACACTGAAGCTTTCTTT
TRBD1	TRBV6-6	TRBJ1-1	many	CAGVSVDRGQGEAFF	TGTGCCGGGGTTTCCGTCGACAGGGGGCAGGGTGAAGCTTTCTTT
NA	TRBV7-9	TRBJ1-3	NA	CASSSQGVSGNTIYF	TGTGCCAGCAGCTCACAGGGCGTCTCTGGAAACACCATATATTTT
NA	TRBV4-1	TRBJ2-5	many	CASSQVCGLQETQYF	TGCGCCAGCAGCCAAGTTTGTGGGCTCCAAGAGACCCAGTACTTC
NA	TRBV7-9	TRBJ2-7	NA	CASSSPGASYEQYF	TGTGCCAGCAGCTCCCCGGGAGCATCCTACGAGCAGTACTTC
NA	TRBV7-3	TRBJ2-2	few	CACSLGDTGELFF	TGTGCCTGCAGCTTGGGAGACACCGGGGAGCTGTTTTTT
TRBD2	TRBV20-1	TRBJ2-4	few	CSARVGLAGLAKNIQYF	TGCAGTGCTAGAGTTGGACTAGCGGGACTAGCCAAAAACATTCAGTACTTC
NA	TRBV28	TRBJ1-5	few	CASSENRVNQPQHF	TGTGCCAGCAGTGAGAATCGGGTCAATCAGCCCCAGCATTTT
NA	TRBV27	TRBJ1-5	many	CASSLSPGPNQPQHF	TGTGCCAGCAGTTTATCCCCCGGGCCCAATCAGCCCCAGCATTTT
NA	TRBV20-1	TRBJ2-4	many	CSASGRSGNIQYF	TGCAGTGCTAGTGGCCGGAGTGGAAACATTCAGTACTTC
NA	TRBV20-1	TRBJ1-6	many	CSAEIQGHSYNSPLHF	TGCAGTGCAGAAATCCAGGGCCACTCCTATAATTCACCCCTCCACTTT
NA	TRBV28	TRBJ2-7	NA	CASSLATGGEQYF	TGTGCCAGCAGTTTAGCGACCGGGGGCGAGCAGTACTTC
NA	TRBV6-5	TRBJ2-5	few	CASSSARGQETQYF	TGTGCCAGCAGTTCGGCACGGGGGCAAGAGACCCAGTACTTC
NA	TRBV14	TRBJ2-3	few	CASSQDIRYTQYF	TGTGCCAGCAGCCAAGATATACGTTATACGCAGTATTTT
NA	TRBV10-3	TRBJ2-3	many	CAVQPGSADTQYF	TGTGCCGTCCAGCCGGGGAGCGCAGATACGCAGTATTTT
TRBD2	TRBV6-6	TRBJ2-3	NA	CASSRSSGYTDTQYF	TGTGCCAGCAGCCGTTCTAGCGGCTACACAGATACGCAGTATTTT
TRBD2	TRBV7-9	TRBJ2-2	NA	CASSIPGLAWAGELFF	TGTGCCAGCAGTATTCCCGGACTAGCTTGGGCCGGGGAGCTGTTTTTT
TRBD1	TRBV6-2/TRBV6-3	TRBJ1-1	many	CATLKIQGYSRWNRGNTEAFF	TGTGCCACCCTAAAGATACAGGGCTATTCGAGATGGAACAGGGGGAACACTGAAGCTTTCTTT
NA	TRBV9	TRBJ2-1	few	CASSTGGLSIEQFF	TGTGCCAGCAGCACCGGGGGCCTTTCGATTGAGCAGTTCTTC
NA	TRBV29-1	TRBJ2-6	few	CSPLGLWANVLTF	TGCAGCCCCCTTGGTCTCTGGGCCAACGTCCTGACTTTC
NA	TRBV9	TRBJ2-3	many	CASSVVRGSTDTQYF	TGTGCCAGCAGCGTAGTTCGGGGTAGCACAGATACGCAGTATTTT